These 15 T cell receptor beta chains originate from one sample sequenced in a study of blood T cell repertoires in COVID-19 (TCRdb year 2020). Library preparation was by the immunoSEQ multiplex PCR assay. In its TCRdb copy, this immuneACCESS table keeps in-frame sequences only and misses some clones. Where compared with another copy, unresolved V genes explain less than half of these, and the others have no known cause. Counted in this sample were just over 200,000 clones; over 75% of them appeared once. The ten biggest clones cover approximately 6% of the sample. Material for sequencing was peripheral blood. All receptors come from a man older than 75 with acute or convalescent COVID-19.

V and J are TRBV5-4 and TRBJ1-6; a possible D gene is TRBD1 (6 bases). V was pared by 3 bases and J by 8 bases, with 15 bases between. The CDR3 contains 15 residues. The V gene's germline CDR1 is SGHNT and CDR2 YYREEE (reference sequence). CDR3 DNA sequence: TGTGCCAGCAGCTCACAGGGCCCTCTGGATTCACCCCTCCACTTT. Encoded protein: CASSSQGPLDSPLHF.

V usage is TRBV6-6 and J usage is TRBJ2-7; D may be TRBD2 (6 bases). Germline V lookup: CDR1 MNHNY, CDR2 SVGAGI (reference sequence). Deletions cut 7 bases from V and 6 bases from J, with 19 bases between. The CDR3 has 14 residues. CDR3 sequence reads: CASNYVGGTSEQYF. CDR3 nucleotide sequence: TGTGCCAGCAACTACGTGGGGGGAACTTCCGAGCAGTACTTC.

This clone was found a few times. V gene TRBV9 combines with J gene TRBJ2-5, with 12 bases matching TRBD2. The ends lost 7 bases at V and 1 base at J; junction bases unmatched: 5. This CDR3 comprises 15 residues. The germline V gene has CDR1 SGDLS and CDR2 YYNGEE. CDR3 DNA sequence: TGTGCCAGCTCGACTAGCGGGAGTGGCCAAGAGACCCAGTACTTC. Residues: CASSTSGSGQETQYF.

J is TRBJ1-1 and V is TRBV9; no reliable D call. The CDR3 contains 14 residues. Germline V CDR1 and CDR2: SGDLS, YYNGEE. Deletions cut 0 bases from V and 6 bases from J, with 12 bases between. The CDR3 is CASSVGRVDAEAFF. CDR3 nucleotides: TGTGCCAGCAGCGTAGGGCGGGTGGATGCTGAAGCTTTCTTT.

The genes are TRBV24-1 and TRBJ2-1, with D hard to call. Trimming cost V 4 bases and J 10 bases, with 7 bases left between them. The germline V gene has CDR1 KGHDR and CDR2 SFDVKD. The CDR3 runs 11 residues. Here the CDR3 DNA reads TGTGCCACCAGTGACGGGTGGGAGCAGTTCTTC. It yields the protein CATSDGWEQFF.

J is TRBJ2-1 and V is TRBV7-3, with unresolved D. Germline loops: CDR1 SGHTA, CDR2 FQGTGA. The CDR3 sequence is 12 residues long. V was cut by 5 bases and J by 9 bases, with 11 bases left in between. In DNA, the CDR3 is TGTGCCAGCAGCCCATCCGGTGGTGAGCAGTTCTTC. It yields the protein CASSPSGGEQFF.

In nucleotides, the CDR3 is TGTGCCAGCAGTTCCCTCGACTTAGCAGCTTTCTTT. Translating it yields CASSSLDLAAFF. The chain couples TRBV12-3 or TRBV12-4 to TRBJ1-1; D gene uncertain. This CDR3 comprises 12 residues. Trimming shortened V by 4 bases and J by 10 bases, and 13 bases separated the two germline ends.

This clone has just one count. The sample contains more than one DNA sequence encoding this CDR3. The J gene is TRBJ2-5, the V gene TRBV6-5; 7 bases line up with TRBD1. Per the germline V gene, CDR1 is MNHEY and CDR2 is SVGAGI. This CDR3 contains 12 residues. V shed 10 bases and J 4 bases; nucleotides not matched to a gene: 6. This CDR3 reads CATRQGRETQYF. CDR3 coding DNA: TGTGCCACCCGACAGGGTAGAGAGACCCAGTACTTC.

This chain joins TRBV6-5 and TRBJ1-1; D may be TRBD1 (5 bases). The CDR3 sequence is 14 residues long. V lost 7 bases to trimming and J lost 4 bases, with 16 bases between them. CDR1 and CDR2 (germline): MNHEY, SVGAGI. The CDR3 DNA reads as TGTGCCAGCAATCTCGGTCGGGGGAGCACTGAAGCTTTCTTT. It yields the protein CASNLGRGSTEAFF.

The chain joins TRBV9 to TRBJ1-4; 7 positions match TRBD1. With V trimmed by 4 bases and J by 3 bases, 9 bases remained unmatched. CDR3 length equals 16 residues. Germline assignment: CDR1 SGDLS and CDR2 YYNGEE. The CDR3 loop is CASSPQGVAANEKLFF. The CDR3, as DNA: TGTGCCAGCAGCCCCCAGGGGGTCGCGGCTAATGAAAAACTGTTTTTT.

The chain carries TRBV9 and TRBJ2-7; 7 bases line up with TRBD2. Looked up from germline, CDR1 is SGDLS and CDR2 is YYNGEE. CDR3 length: 15 residues. V lost 3 bases and J lost 3; bases outside the gene matches: 9. The CDR3 is CASSGPRDYHYEQYV. In nucleotides, the CDR3 is TGTGCCAGCAGCGGTCCTCGGGACTACCACTACGAGCAGTACGTC.

The chain carries TRBV4-1 and TRBJ2-3; D might be TRBD1 (6 bases). V was cut by 4 bases and J by 1 base, with 15 bases left in between. This CDR3 spans 16 amino acids. CDR1 is MGHRA and CDR2 is YSYEKL in the germline V gene. The DNA for the CDR3 is TGCGCCAGCAGCCCTCTCTGGACAGCGGGCACAGATACGCAGTATTTT. It yields the protein CASSPLWTAGTDTQYF.

To note about this clone: Other nucleotide sequences in the sample specify the same CDR3. This chain connects TRBV27 to TRBJ2-3, with D unclear. CDR3 length: 11 amino acids. The V gene's germline CDR1 is MNHEY and CDR2 SMNVEV (reference sequence). V gave up 4 bases and J gave up 3 bases, with 2 bases separating them. CDR3 in DNA: TGTGCCAGCAGTTCAACAGATACGCAGTATTTT. It translates to CASSSTDTQYF.

The chain couples TRBV7-9 to TRBJ2-1; 7 bases are shared with TRBD2. Looked up from germline, CDR1 is SEHNR and CDR2 is FQNEAQ (reference sequence). V dropped 5 bases and J dropped 4; count of bases not matched to a gene: 5. The CDR3 is 14 residues long. This CDR3 is CASSPRTRYNEQFF. In DNA, the CDR3 is TGTGCCAGCAGCCCGAGGACTAGGTACAATGAGCAGTTCTTC.

The chain employs TRBV19 and TRBJ1-2; 8 bases fit TRBD1. The germline gives CDR1 LNHDA, CDR2 SQIVND (reference sequence). The CDR3 sequence is 14 residues long. After removal of 6 bases from V and 6 bases from J, the junction contained 9 bases not matched to a gene. CDR3 coding DNA: TGTGCCAGTAGCGGTGAACAGGGGGTTAATGGCTACACCTTC. Its translation is CASSGEQGVNGYTF.